This TCR beta chain was sequenced during a study of patients and donors after allogeneic stem cell transplantation. TCRdb analysed the RT-PCR reads with MiXCR anew, one entry per CDR3 protein. The sample lists 190,000 or so distinct CDR3 sequences; less than 45% were seen once. This clonotype occurred a few times. The CDR3 runs 14 residues. Trimming left V 4 bases short and J 2 bases short, with 6 bases between. Germline V gene data show CDR1 as MDHEN and CDR2 as SYDVKM. This receptor was obtained from a human donor who was either an allogeneic HSCT recipient or a stem cell or donor lymphocyte infusion donor (not recorded which). It is not recorded whose cells these are; they may come from a transplant donor. This sequence joins TRBV28 and TRBJ2-6; weak D call: TRBD1 (5 bases). The sample consisted of blood, either unsorted or a sorted T cell fraction (not recorded which). The CDR3 region is CASSSGTGANVLTF. CDR3 in DNA: TGTGCCAGCAGTTCAGGGACTGGGGCCAACGTCCTGACTTTC.